This is a list of T cell receptor beta chains from one sample in a study of blood T cell repertoires in COVID-19. Assay: immunoSEQ multiplex PCR; the TCRdb copy retains only in-frame clones and omits some. Found here are about 180,000 clones, around 85% of them singletons; the top ten hold roughly 9.1%. Material for sequencing was peripheral blood. The receptors shown here come from a man aged 50 or older with active or convalescent COVID-19. Each CDR3 is given with its conserved first and last residue. D genes are given only for firm matches. Where a row states a size, it is once, few, many or the class of an expanded clone; other rows omit it.

clone size,V gene,D gene,J gene,CDR3 DNA,CDR3 protein
.,TRBV5-5,TRBD1,TRBJ2-5,TGTGCCAGCAGCCCCGTTCCGGGACAGGGTAAAGAGACCCAGTACTTC,CASSPVPGQGKETQYF
.,TRBV19,TRBD1,TRBJ1-1,TGTGCCAGTAGTATGGGGGGGACAGGGATGAACACTGAAGCTTTCTTT,CASSMGGTGMNTEAFF
.,TRBV23-1,.,TRBJ2-1,TGCGCCAGCAGTCAATGGAGGCCCGACAATGAGCAGTTCTTC,CASSQWRPDNEQFF
.,TRBV15,.,TRBJ2-1,TGTGCCACCAGCAGAGATAATGACCCTCAGGATGAGCAGTTCTTC,CATSRDNDPQDEQFF
.,TRBV21-1,.,TRBJ1-3,TGTGCCAGCAGCAAAAACCGACCCGGGGGGGAGATGAGCGCTGGAAACACCATATATTTT,CASSKNRPGGEMSAGNTIYF
.,TRBV15,TRBD1,TRBJ1-2,TGTGCCACCAGCAGAGATTTTGACAGGGCCCATGGCTACACCTTC,CATSRDFDRAHGYTF
.,TRBV6-2/TRBV6-3,TRBD1,TRBJ1-6,TGTGCCAGCAGTTTCGGGACAGGGAGTGGTTCACCCCTCCACTTT,CASSFGTGSGSPLHF
.,TRBV27,.,TRBJ1-1,TGTGCCAGCAACCGCGGGACTGAAGCTTTCTTT,CASNRGTEAFF
.,TRBV3-1/TRBV3-2,TRBD1,TRBJ1-3,TGTGCCAGCAGCCACAGACAGGGGTTTGACTCTGGAAACACCATATATTTT,CASSHRQGFDSGNTIYF
.,TRBV27,TRBD1,TRBJ1-4,TGTGCCAGCAGTTCTTGGACAGGGCGTGAAAAACTGTTTTTT,CASSSWTGREKLFF
once,TRBV19,TRBD2,TRBJ2-1,TGTGCCAGTATAGCGGGTACTTCATACAATGAGCAGTTCTTC,CASIAGTSYNEQFF
.,TRBV24-1,TRBD1,TRBJ2-1,TGTGCCACCAGTGACCCCCCGGACAGGGCTAAGGACAATGAGCAGTTCTTC,CATSDPPDRAKDNEQFF
.,TRBV27,.,TRBJ2-7,TGTGCCAGTCGACAGGCCCTGTCCCCCATCTACGAGCAGTACTTC,CASRQALSPIYEQYF
.,TRBV27,TRBD2,TRBJ2-1,TGTGCCAGCAGTTTAGGGTTAGCGGGAGGGCAGTTCTTC,CASSLGLAGGQFF
.,TRBV6-1,.,TRBJ2-1,TGTGCCAGCAGTGGTCTAGCGCCTCGCTCCTACAATGAGCAGTTCTTC,CASSGLAPRSYNEQFF
.,TRBV7-9,.,TRBJ1-2,TGTGCCAGCAGCTTAGTTAACGGTGGCTACACCTTC,CASSLVNGGYTF
.,TRBV28,TRBD1,TRBJ1-3,TGTGCCAGCAGGCGCCCGTTTGGGCAGGGGGCTGGAAACACCATATATTTT,CASRRPFGQGAGNTIYF
.,TRBV6-4,TRBD1,TRBJ1-2,TGTGCCAGCAGTGACTCCCGGGACAGGGGGCTTGGCTACACCTTC,CASSDSRDRGLGYTF
once,TRBV6-6,.,TRBJ2-3,TGTGCTTCGGGGGTAGCAGATACGCAGTATTTT,CASGVADTQYF
.,TRBV5-5,.,TRBJ1-4,TGTGCCAGCAGCTTTCCTAGCGGGGGTGTCGGTGAAAAACTGTTTTTT,CASSFPSGGVGEKLFF